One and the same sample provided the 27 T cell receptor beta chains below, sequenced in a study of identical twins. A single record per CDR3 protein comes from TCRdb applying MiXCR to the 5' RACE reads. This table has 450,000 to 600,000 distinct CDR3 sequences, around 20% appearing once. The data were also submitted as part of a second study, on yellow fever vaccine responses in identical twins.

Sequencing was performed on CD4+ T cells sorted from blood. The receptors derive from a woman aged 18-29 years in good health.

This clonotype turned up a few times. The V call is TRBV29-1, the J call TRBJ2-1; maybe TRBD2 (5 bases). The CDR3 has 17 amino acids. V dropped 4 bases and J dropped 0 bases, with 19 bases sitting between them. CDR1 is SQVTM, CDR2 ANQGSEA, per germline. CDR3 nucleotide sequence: TGCAGCGTTGTAAGTCCGGCGTTTGGGAGCTCCTACAATGAGCAGTTCTTC. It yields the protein CSVVSPAFGSSYNEQFF.

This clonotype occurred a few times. Here the CDR3 reads CASSQRDGKNTEAFF. In DNA, the CDR3 is TGCGCCAGCAGCCAACGGGACGGAAAGAACACTGAAGCTTTCTTT. The genes are TRBV5-1 and TRBJ1-1, with D possibly being TRBD1 (5 bases). V dropped 4 bases and J dropped 1 base, with 14 bases sitting between them. CDR1 is SGHRS, CDR2 YFSETQ, per germline. The CDR3 is made up of 15 amino acids.

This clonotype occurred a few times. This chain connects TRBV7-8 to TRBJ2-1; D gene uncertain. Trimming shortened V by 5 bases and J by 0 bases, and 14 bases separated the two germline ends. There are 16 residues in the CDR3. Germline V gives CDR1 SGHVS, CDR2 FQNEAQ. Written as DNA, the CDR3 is TGTGCCAGCAGCGTTTACGGAGCGACCTCCTACAATGAGCAGTTCTTC. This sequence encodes CASSVYGATSYNEQFF.

The CDR3 DNA is TGTGCCAGCAGCCCGGGGCGGGGGAGCTCCTACGAGCAGTACGTC. It codes for CASSPGRGSSYEQYV. The chain couples TRBV12-3 or TRBV12-4 to TRBJ2-7, with TRBD2 matching over 7 bases. V shed 6 bases and J 0 bases; nucleotides not matched to a gene: 8. This CDR3 is built from 15 residues.

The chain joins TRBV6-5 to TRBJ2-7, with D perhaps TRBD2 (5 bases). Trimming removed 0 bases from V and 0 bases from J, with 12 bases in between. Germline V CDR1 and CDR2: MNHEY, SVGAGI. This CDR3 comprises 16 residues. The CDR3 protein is CASSYSGGLSSYEQYF. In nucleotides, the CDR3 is TGTGCCAGCAGTTACTCGGGCGGGCTAAGCTCCTACGAGCAGTACTTC.

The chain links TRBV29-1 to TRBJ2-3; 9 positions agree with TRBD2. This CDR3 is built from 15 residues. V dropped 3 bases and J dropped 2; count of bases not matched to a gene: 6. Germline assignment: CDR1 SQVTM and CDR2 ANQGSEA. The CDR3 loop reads CSVDSRGRATDTQYF. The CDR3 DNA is TGCAGCGTTGATTCTCGCGGGAGGGCCACAGATACGCAGTATTTT.

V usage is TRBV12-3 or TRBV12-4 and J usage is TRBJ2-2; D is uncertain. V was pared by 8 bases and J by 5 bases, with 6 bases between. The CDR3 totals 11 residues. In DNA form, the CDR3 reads TGTGCCAGCCATAGGACCGGGGAGCTGTTTTTT. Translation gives CASHRTGELFF.

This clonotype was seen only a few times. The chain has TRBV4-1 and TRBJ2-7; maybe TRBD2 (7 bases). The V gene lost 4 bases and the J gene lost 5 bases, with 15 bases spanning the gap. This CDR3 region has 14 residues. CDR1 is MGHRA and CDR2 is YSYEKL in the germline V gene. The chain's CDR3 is CASSLGGAAHEQYF. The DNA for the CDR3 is TGCGCCAGCAGCCTTGGGGGGGCCGCCCACGAGCAGTACTTC.

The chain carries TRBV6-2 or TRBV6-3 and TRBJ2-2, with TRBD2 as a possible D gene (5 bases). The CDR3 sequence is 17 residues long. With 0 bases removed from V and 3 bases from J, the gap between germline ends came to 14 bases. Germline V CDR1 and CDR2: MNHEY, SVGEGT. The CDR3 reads CASSYSLATRDTGELFF. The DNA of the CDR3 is TGTGCCAGCAGTTACTCTCTAGCCACTAGAGACACCGGGGAGCTGTTTTTT.

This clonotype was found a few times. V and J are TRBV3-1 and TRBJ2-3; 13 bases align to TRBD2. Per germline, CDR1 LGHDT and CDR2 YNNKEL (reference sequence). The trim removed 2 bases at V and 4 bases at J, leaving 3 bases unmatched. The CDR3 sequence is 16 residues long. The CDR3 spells CASSQLTSGRSDTQYF. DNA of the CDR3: TGTGCCAGCAGCCAACTGACTAGCGGGAGGTCAGATACGCAGTATTTT.

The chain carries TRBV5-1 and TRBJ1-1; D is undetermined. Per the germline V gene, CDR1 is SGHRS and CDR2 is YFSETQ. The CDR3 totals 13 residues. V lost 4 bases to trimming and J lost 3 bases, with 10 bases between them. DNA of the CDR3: TGCGCCAGCAGCCACCCCGGGGACACTGAAGCTTTCTTT. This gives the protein CASSHPGDTEAFF.

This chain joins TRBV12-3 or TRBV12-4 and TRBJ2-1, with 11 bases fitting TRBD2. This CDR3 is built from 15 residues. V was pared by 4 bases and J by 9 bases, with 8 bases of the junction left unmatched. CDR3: CASSSVAGGSGEQFF. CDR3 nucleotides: TGTGCCAGCAGTTCGGTAGCGGGAGGGTCGGGTGAGCAGTTCTTC.

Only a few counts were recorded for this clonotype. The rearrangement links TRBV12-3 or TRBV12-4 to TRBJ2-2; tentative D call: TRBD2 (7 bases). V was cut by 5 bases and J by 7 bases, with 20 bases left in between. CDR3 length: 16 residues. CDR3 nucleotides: TGTGCCAGCAGTCTTCATAGGGGGAGGGCCGTCGGGGAGCTGTTTTTT. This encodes CASSLHRGRAVGELFF.

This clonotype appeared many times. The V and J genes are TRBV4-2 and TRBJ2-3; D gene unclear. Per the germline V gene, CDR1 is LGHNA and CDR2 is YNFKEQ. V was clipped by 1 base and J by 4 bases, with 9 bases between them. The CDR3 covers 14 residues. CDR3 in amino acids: CASSQGQAADTQYF. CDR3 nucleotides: TGTGCCAGCAGCCAAGGCCAGGCCGCAGATACGCAGTATTTT.

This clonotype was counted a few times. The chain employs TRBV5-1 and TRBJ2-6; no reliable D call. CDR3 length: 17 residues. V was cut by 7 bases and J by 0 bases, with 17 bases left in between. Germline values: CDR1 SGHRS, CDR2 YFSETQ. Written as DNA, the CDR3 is TGCGCCAGCTCCCCTGGGGTATCCTCCTCTGGGGCCAACGTCCTGACTTTC. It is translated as CASSPGVSSSGANVLTF.

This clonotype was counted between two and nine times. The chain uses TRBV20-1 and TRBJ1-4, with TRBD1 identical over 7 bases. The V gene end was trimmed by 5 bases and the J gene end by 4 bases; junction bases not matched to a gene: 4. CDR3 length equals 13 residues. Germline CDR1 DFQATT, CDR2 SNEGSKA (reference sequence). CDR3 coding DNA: TGCAGTGCTGAAGGACAGGTTAATGAAAAACTGTTTTTT. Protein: CSAEGQVNEKLFF.

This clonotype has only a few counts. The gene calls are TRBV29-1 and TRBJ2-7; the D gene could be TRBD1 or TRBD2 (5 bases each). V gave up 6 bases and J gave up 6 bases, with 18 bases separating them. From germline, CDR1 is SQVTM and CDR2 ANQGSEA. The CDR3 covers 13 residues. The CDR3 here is CSVEGQGMREQYF. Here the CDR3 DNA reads TGCAGCGTCGAGGGGCAGGGAATGCGCGAGCAGTACTTC.

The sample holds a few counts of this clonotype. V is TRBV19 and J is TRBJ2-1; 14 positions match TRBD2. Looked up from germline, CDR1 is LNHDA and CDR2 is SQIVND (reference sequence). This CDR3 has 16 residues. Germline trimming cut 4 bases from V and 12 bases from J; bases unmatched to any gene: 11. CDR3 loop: CASSTGLAGDTMRQFF. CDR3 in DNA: TGTGCCAGTAGTACGGGACTAGCGGGGGACACAATGAGGCAGTTCTTC.

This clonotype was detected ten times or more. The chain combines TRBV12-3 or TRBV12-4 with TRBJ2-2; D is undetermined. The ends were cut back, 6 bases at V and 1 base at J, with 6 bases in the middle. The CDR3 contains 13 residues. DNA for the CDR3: TGTGCCAGCAGCCGCGTGAACACCGGGGAGCTGTTTTTT. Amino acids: CASSRVNTGELFF.

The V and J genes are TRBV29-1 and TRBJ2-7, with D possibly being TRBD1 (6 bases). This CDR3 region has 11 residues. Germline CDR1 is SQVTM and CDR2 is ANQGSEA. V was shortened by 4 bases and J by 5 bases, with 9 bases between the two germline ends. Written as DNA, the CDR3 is TGCAGCGTTGCAGACAGGAACGAGCAGTACTTC. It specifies CSVADRNEQYF.

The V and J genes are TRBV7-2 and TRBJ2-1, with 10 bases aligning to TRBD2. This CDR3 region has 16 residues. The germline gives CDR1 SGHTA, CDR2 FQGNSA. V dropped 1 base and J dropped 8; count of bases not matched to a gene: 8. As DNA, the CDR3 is TGTGCCAGCAGCTTAGGTGTGACTAGCGGGTGGCATGAGCAGTTCTTC. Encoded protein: CASSLGVTSGWHEQFF.

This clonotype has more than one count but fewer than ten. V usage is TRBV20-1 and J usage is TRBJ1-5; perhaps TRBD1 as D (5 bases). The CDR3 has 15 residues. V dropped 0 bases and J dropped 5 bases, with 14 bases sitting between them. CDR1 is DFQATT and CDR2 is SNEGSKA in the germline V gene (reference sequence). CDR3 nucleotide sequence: TGCAGTGCTAGAGATTGGCGAGGGGTCGATCAGCCCCAGCATTTT. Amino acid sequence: CSARDWRGVDQPQHF.

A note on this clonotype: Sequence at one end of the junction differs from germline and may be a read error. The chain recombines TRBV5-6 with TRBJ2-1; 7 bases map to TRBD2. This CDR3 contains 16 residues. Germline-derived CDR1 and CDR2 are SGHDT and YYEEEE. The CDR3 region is CASSFGVGGSYNGQFF. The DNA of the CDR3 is TGTGCCAGCAGCTTTGGAGTGGGAGGGTCCTACAATGGGCAGTTCTTC.

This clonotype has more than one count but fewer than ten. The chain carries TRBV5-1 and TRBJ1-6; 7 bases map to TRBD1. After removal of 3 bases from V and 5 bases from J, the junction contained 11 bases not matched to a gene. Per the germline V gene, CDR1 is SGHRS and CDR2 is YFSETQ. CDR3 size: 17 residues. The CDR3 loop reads CASSSGERDRNNSPLHF. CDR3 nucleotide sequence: TGCGCCAGCAGCTCGGGGGAAAGGGACAGAAATAATTCACCCCTCCACTTT.

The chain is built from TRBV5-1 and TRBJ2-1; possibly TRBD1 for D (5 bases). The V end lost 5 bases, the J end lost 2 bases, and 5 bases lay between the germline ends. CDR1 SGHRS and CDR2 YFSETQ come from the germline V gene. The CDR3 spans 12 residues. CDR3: CASRDTYNEQFF. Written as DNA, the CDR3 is TGCGCCAGCAGGGACACCTACAATGAGCAGTTCTTC.

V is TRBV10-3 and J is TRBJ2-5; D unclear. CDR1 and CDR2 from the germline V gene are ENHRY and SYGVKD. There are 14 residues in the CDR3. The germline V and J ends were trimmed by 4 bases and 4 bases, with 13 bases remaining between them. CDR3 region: CAISGSPSGETQYF. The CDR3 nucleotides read TGTGCCATCAGTGGAAGTCCCTCCGGAGAGACCCAGTACTTC.

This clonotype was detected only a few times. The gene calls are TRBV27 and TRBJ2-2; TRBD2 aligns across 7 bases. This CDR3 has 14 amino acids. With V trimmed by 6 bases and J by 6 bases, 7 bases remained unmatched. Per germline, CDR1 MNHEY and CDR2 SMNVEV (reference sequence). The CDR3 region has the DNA TGTGCCAGCAGCCTTCCTAGCGGTTCCGGGGAGCTGTTTTTT. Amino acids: CASSLPSGSGELFF.